This entry features one TCR beta chain sequence. PCR primers comprised 60 Vbeta and 13 Jbeta primers. Sequencing was performed with immunoSEQ multiplex PCR; in TCRdb, only in-frame clones are kept and a portion is missing. The table records some 100,000 clones, approximately 80% of them present only once. The sample is drawn from a study of cytomegalovirus exposure and HLA in healthy donors. Trimming left V 6 bases short and J 7 bases short, with 9 bases between. From germline, CDR1 is SNHLY and CDR2 FYNNEI. The CDR3 sequence is 11 residues long. V is TRBV2 and J is TRBJ1-2; D gene uncertain. This sequence was found in a male donor in good health and CMV-seropositive. The specimen sequenced was PBMCs. The CDR3 DNA is TGTGCCAGCAGGAGGGTTGGTGGCTACACCTTC. Translated, it gives CASRRVGGYTF.